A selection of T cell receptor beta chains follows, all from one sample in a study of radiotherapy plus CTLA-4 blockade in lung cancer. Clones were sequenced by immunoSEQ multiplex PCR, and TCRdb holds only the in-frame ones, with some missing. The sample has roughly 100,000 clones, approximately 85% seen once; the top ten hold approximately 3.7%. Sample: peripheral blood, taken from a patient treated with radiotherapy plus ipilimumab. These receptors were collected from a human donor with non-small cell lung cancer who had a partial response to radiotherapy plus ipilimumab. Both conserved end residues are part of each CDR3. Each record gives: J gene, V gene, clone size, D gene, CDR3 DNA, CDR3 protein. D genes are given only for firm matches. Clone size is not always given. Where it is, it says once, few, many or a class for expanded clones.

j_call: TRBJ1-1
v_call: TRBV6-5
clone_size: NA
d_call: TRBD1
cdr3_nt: TGTGCCAGCAGTTTCTCCCAGGGGGACACTGAAGCTTTCTTT
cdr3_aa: CASSFSQGDTEAFF

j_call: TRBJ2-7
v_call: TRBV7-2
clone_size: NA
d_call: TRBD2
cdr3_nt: TGTGCCAGCAGCTTAGGGACTAGCGGGTACTACGAGCAGTACTTC
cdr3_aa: CASSLGTSGYYEQYF

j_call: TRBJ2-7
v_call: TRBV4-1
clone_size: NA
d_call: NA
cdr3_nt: TGCGCCAGCAGCCAGAGGCCGGACAGTTACGAGCAGTACTTC
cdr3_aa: CASSQRPDSYEQYF

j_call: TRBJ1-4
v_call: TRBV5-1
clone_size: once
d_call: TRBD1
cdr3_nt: TGCGCCAGCAGTAGGACAGGGGAAAATGAAAAACTGTTTTTT
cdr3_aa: CASSRTGENEKLFF

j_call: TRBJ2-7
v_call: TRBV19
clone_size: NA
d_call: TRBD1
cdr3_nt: TGTGCCAGTAGTATCTTTCACAGGGACAGCTCCTACGAGCAGTACTTC
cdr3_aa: CASSIFHRDSSYEQYF

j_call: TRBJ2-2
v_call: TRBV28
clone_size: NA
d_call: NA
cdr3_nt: TGTGCCAGCAGGGACCGAGCCCCTAGCTCCGGGGAGCTGTTTTTT
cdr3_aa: CASRDRAPSSGELFF

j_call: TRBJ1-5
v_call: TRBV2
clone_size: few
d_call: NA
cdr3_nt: TGTGCCAGCAGTGAGGGCGGCAATCAGCCCCAGCATTTT
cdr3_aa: CASSEGGNQPQHF

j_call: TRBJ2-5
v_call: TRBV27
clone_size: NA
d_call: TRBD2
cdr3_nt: TGTGCCAGCAGTCCCATGACTAGCTCCATGGGGCAGACCCAGTACTTC
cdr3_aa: CASSPMTSSMGQTQYF

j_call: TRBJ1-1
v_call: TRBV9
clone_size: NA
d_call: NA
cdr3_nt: TGTGCCAGCAGCGAGGACAGATACATGAACACTGAAGCTTTCTTT
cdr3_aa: CASSEDRYMNTEAFF

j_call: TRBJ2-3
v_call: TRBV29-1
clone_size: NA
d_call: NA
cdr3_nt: TGCAGCTCCCAGCGGGGCACAGATACGCAGTATTTT
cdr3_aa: CSSQRGTDTQYF

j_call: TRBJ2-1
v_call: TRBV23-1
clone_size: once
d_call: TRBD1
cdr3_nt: TGCGCCAGCAGTCAATCCAGGGGGCCACGAGAGCAGTTCTTC
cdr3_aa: CASSQSRGPREQFF